This T cell receptor (beta chain) was documented in a study of blood T cell repertoires in COVID-19. The repertoire was sequenced with immunoSEQ multiplex PCR; TCRdb's copy has only in-frame clones and lacks some. The sample shows roughly 170,000 clones, 82% of them seen only once. V lost 3 bases and J 2 bases, leaving 13 bases between the germline ends. The V gene's germline CDR1 is ENHRY and CDR2 SYGVKD. The CDR3 runs 15 residues. V gene TRBV10-3 combines with J gene TRBJ1-2, with D possibly being TRBD1 (5 bases). The sequence was obtained from a man between 60 and 75 years old who had recovered from COVID-19. The sequenced material came from PBMCs or T cells enriched from blood (not recorded which). Written as DNA, the CDR3 is TGTGCCATCAGTGATTACGCAGGGCTGAACTATGGCTACACCTTC. This codes for CAISDYAGLNYGYTF.